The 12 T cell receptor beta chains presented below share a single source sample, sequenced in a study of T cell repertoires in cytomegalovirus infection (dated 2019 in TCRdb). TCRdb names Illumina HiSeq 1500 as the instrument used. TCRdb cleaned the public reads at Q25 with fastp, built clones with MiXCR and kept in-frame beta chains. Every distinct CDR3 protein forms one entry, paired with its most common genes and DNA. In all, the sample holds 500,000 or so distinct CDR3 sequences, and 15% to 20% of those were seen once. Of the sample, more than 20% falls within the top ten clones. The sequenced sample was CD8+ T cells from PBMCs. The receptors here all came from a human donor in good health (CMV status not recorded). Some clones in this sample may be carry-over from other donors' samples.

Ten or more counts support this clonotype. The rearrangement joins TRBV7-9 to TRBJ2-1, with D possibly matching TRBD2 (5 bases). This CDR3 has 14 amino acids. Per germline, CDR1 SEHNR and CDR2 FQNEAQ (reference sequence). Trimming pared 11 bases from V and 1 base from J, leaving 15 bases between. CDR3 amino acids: CAGWVSDSYNEQFF. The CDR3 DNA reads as TGTGCCGGGTGGGTTAGCGATTCCTACAATGAGCAGTTCTTC.

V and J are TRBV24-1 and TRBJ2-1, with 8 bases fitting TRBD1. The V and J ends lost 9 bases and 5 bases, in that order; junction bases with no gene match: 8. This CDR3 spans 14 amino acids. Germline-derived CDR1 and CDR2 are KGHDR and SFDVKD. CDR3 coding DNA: TGTGCCACCTCACCAGGGGGCGCGGACAATGAGCAGTTCTTC. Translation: CATSPGGADNEQFF.

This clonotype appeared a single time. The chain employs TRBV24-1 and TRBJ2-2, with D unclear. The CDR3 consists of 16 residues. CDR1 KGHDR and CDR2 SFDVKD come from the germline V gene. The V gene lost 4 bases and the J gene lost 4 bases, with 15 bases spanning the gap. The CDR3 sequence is CATSESRGTGTGELFF. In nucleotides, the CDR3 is TGTGCCACCAGTGAGAGCCGTGGAACGGGCACCGGGGAGCTGTTTTTT.

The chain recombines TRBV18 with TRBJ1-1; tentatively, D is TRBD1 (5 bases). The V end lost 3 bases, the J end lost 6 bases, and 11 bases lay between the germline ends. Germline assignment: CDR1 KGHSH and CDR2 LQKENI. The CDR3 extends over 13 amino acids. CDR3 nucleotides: TGTGCCAGCTCACCCGGGGCTGGGGCTGAAGCTTTCTTT. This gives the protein CASSPGAGAEAFF.

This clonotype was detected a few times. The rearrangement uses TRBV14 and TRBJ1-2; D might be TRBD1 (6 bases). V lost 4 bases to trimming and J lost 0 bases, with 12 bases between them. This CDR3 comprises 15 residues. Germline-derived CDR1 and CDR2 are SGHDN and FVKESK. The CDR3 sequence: CASSPDRRANYGYTF. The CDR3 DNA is TGTGCCAGCAGCCCCGACAGGCGTGCTAACTATGGCTACACCTTC.

The CDR3 spells CASSPHSGSGNEQFF. In nucleotides, the CDR3 is TGTGCCAGCAGCCCGCATAGCGGGAGTGGTAATGAGCAGTTCTTC. The rearrangement links TRBV7-2 to TRBJ2-1; TRBD2 matches 9 bases. V was pared by 5 bases and J by 7 bases, with 9 bases of the junction left unmatched. The germline CDR1 and CDR2 sequences are SGHTA and FQGNSA. The CDR3 contains 15 residues.

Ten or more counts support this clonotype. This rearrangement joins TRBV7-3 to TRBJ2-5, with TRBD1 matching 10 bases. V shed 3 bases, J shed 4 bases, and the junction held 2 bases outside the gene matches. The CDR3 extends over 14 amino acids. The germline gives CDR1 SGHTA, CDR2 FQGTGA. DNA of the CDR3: TGTGCCAGCAGCTTTGGACAGGGGGGAGAGACCCAGTACTTC. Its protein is CASSFGQGGETQYF.

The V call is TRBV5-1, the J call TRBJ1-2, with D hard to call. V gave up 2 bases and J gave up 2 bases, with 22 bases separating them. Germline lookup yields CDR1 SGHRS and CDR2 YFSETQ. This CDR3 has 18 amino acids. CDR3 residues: CASSFGHLKPDDNYGYTF. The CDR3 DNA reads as TGCGCCAGCAGCTTTGGTCACCTTAAGCCGGATGACAACTATGGCTACACCTTC.

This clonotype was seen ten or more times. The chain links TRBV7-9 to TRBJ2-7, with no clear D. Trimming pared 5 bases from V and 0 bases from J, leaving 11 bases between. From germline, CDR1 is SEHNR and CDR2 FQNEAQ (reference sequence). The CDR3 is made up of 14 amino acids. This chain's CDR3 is CASSREQFSYEQYF. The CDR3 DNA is TGTGCCAGCAGCCGTGAACAGTTCTCCTACGAGCAGTACTTC.

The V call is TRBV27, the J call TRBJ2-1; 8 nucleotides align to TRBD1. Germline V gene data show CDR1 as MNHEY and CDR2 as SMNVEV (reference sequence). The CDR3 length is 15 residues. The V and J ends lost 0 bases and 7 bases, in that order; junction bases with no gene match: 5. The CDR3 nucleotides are TGTGCCAGCAGTTTATCGACAGGGGATCGGAATGAGCAGTTCTTC. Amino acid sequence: CASSLSTGDRNEQFF.

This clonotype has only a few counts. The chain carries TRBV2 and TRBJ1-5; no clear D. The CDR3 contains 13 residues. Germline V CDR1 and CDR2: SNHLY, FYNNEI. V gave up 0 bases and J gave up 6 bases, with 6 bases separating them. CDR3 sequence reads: CASSEAWGQPQHF. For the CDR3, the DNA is TGTGCCAGCAGTGAAGCGTGGGGTCAGCCCCAGCATTTT.

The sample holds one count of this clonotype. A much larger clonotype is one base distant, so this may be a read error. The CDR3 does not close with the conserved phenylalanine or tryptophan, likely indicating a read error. CDR3 in DNA: TGTGCCAGCAGTAACCGCTGGGACAGGGCTAACAATGAGCAGTTCTTA. Its translation: CASSNRWDRANNEQFL. The J gene is TRBJ2-1, the V gene TRBV11-1, with 9 bases lining up with TRBD1. The ends lost 6 bases at V and 5 bases at J; junction bases unmatched: 11. Per germline, CDR1 SGHAT and CDR2 FQDESV (reference sequence). The CDR3 has 16 residues.